The 14 T cell receptor beta chains listed next were all sequenced from one sample in a study of Ad26.COV2.S vaccination and SARS-CoV-2 variants. The treatment: roughly 18 received Ad26.COV2.S at low or high dose, single or two shots; 5 received placebo; per-sample allocation not given. Samples came from day 63 after the first vaccine or placebo injection. Profiled with immunoSEQ multiplex PCR; TCRdb holds only in-frame clones, not every one. Among 300,000 to 350,000 clones listed, approximately 87% were seen once. The sample here was peripheral blood, taken in a trial of Ad26.COV2.S vaccine versus placebo. Receptor source: a person between 18 and 59 years old who received the Ad26.COV2.S COVID-19 vaccine or a placebo.

The chain has TRBV2 and TRBJ1-1; perhaps TRBD1 as D (5 bases). This CDR3 comprises 13 residues. CDR1 is SNHLY, CDR2 FYNNEI, per germline. The V end was cut by 11 bases, the J end by 3 bases, with 16 bases between. The CDR3 DNA is TGTGCCGGGCTACGGGACCGCGACACTGAAGCTTTCTTT. It is translated as CAGLRDRDTEAFF.

The CDR3 sequence: CASSSSPGEGGYTF. CDR3 DNA sequence: TGTGCCAGCAGTTCCTCACCAGGGGAAGGCGGCTACACCTTC. J is TRBJ1-2 and V is TRBV6-5, with D perhaps matching TRBD1 (6 bases). Looked up from germline, CDR1 is MNHEY and CDR2 is SVGAGI. The CDR3 length is 14 residues. V lost 4 bases, J lost 8 bases, and 17 bases lay in between.

The genes are TRBV5-5 and TRBJ1-4, with a tentative D call TRBD1 (5 bases). This CDR3 region has 16 residues. Between the trimmed V and J ends, which lost 3 bases and 5 bases, there was a span of 17 bases. The germline gives CDR1 SGHKS, CDR2 YYEKEE (reference sequence). The CDR3 reads CASSWGEEGWNEKLFF. CDR3 DNA: TGTGCCAGCAGCTGGGGTGAGGAGGGGTGGAATGAAAAACTGTTTTTT.

The J gene is TRBJ1-2, the V gene TRBV6-5; D is perhaps TRBD1 (6 bases). The germline CDR1 and CDR2 sequences are MNHEY and SVGAGI. The CDR3 loop spans 13 amino acids. V dropped 6 bases and J dropped 4 bases, with 12 bases sitting between them. The CDR3 nucleotides are TGTGCCAGCAGCCGTGGACAGTTCTATGGCTACACCTTC. Translation: CASSRGQFYGYTF.

This chain links TRBV9 with TRBJ2-3; D unresolved. Germline V lookup: CDR1 SGDLS, CDR2 YYNGEE. The CDR3 has 14 amino acids. Trimming left V 1 base short and J 3 bases short, with 9 bases between. CDR3 region: CASSVTPRTDTQYF. The CDR3 region has the DNA TGTGCCAGCAGCGTAACCCCGAGGACAGATACGCAGTATTTT.

The chain recombines TRBV12-3 or TRBV12-4 with TRBJ1-5; maybe TRBD1 (5 bases). The CDR3 is 13 amino acids. V was shortened by 7 bases and J by 6 bases, with 13 bases between the two germline ends. The chain's CDR3 is CASTMGGTQPQHF. Written as DNA, the CDR3 is TGTGCCAGCACCATGGGGGGGACTCAGCCCCAGCATTTT.

The chain links TRBV7-2 to TRBJ1-2; unclear D gene. The germline V gene has CDR1 SGHTA and CDR2 FQGNSA. The CDR3 loop spans 14 amino acids. Trimming removed 3 bases at V and 2 bases at J, with 10 bases between. CDR3 DNA sequence: TGTGCCAGCAGCTTTAGTCCGGGGAACTATGGCTACACCTTC. Encoded protein: CASSFSPGNYGYTF. Full variable domain (remainder filled in from reference TRBV7-2 and TRBJ1-2): GAGVSQSPSNKVTEKGKDVELRCDPISGHTALYWYRQSLGQGLEFLIYFQGNSAPDKSGLPSDRFSAERTGGSVSTLTIQRTQQEDSAVYLCASSFSPGNYGYTFGSGTRLTVV.

The V call is TRBV12-3 or TRBV12-4, the J call TRBJ2-2, with 7 bases lining up with TRBD1. This CDR3 contains 12 residues. After removal of 7 bases from V and 7 bases from J, the junction contained 3 bases not matched to a gene. CDR3 region: CASIRDSGELFF. CDR3 nucleotide sequence: TGTGCCAGCATCCGGGACAGCGGGGAGCTGTTTTTT.

The rearrangement links TRBV2 to TRBJ2-3; the D is unclear. Germline lookup yields CDR1 SNHLY and CDR2 FYNNEI. The CDR3 runs 19 residues. V lost 0 bases, J lost 5 bases, and 24 bases lay in between. The CDR3 DNA is TGTGCCAGCAGTGAAGCCGGTGGGTTTCTTTTGTCACGGCGAGATACGCAGTATTTT. Amino acids: CASSEAGGFLLSRRDTQYF.

The chain joins TRBV7-9 to TRBJ2-7, with D maybe TRBD1 (5 bases). Trimming shortened V by 5 bases and J by 6 bases, and 20 bases separated the two germline ends. The CDR3 covers 15 residues. Per germline, CDR1 SEHNR and CDR2 FQNEAQ (reference sequence). The CDR3 coding sequence is TGTGCCAGCAGCATCAGACAGAGCGTCGTGGGCGAGCAGTACTTC. Translated, it gives CASSIRQSVVGEQYF.

The chain couples TRBV6-6 to TRBJ2-3; no clear D. The CDR3 has 13 amino acids. The ends were cut back, 6 bases at V and 1 base at J, with 8 bases in the middle. Germline assignment: CDR1 MNHNY and CDR2 SVGAGI (reference sequence). The CDR3 loop reads CASSRDGTDTQYF. DNA for the CDR3: TGTGCCAGCAGCCGCGACGGCACAGATACGCAGTATTTT.

The CDR3 sequence is CASSSAWGTSGTEAFF. CDR3 bases: TGTGCCAGCAGTTCAGCTTGGGGTACGTCGGGTACTGAAGCTTTCTTT. The genes are TRBV5-6 and TRBJ1-1, with D uncertain. Germline CDR1 SGHDT, CDR2 YYEEEE. The CDR3 spans 16 residues. The V gene lost 5 bases and the J gene lost 5 bases, with 22 bases spanning the gap. Filled out from reference TRBV5-6 and TRBJ1-1, the complete variable domain reads DAGVTQSPTHLIKTRGQQVTLRCSPKSGHDTVSWYQQALGQGPQFIFQYYEEEERQRGNFPDRFSGHQFPNYSSELNVNALLLGDSALYLCASSSAWGTSGTEAFFGQGTRLTVV.

This sequence joins TRBV29-1 and TRBJ2-2; D remains unclear. CDR1 and CDR2 from the germline V gene are SQVTM and ANQGSEA. V was trimmed by 4 bases and J by 7 bases, leaving 10 bases between them. The CDR3 spans 12 residues. For the CDR3, the DNA is TGCAGCGTTGGAGCTGGCAACGGGGAGCTGTTTTTT. Translating gives CSVGAGNGELFF.

The J gene is TRBJ2-2, the V gene TRBV29-1; no reliable D call. Germline V lookup: CDR1 SQVTM, CDR2 ANQGSEA. The V end lost 3 bases, the J end lost 3 bases, and 8 bases lay between the germline ends. The CDR3 consists of 13 residues. CDR3 amino acids: CSVDGQHTGELFF. CDR3 coding DNA: TGCAGCGTTGACGGGCAGCACACCGGGGAGCTGTTTTTT.